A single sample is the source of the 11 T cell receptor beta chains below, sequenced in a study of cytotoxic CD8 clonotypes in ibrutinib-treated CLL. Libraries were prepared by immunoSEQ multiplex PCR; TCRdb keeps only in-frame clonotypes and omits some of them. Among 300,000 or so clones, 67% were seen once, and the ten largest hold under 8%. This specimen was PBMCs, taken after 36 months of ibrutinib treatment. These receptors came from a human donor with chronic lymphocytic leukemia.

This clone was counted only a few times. In DNA form, the CDR3 reads TGTGCCATCAGTTCCGGGACAGGGTCCTGGAGCGGGGAGCTGTTTTTT. Its protein product is CAISSGTGSWSGELFF. The V and J genes are TRBV10-3 and TRBJ2-2; 9 bases line up with TRBD1. Germline values: CDR1 ENHRY, CDR2 SYGVKD. CDR3 size: 16 residues. The J segment lost 7 bases and the V segment lost 5 bases, leaving 11 bases of the junction unmatched.

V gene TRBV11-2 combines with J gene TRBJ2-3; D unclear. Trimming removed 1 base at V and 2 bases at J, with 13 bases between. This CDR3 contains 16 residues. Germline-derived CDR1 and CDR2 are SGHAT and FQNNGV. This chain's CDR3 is CASSLGVASSTDTQYF. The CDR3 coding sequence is TGTGCCAGCAGCTTAGGAGTCGCCTCTTCCACAGATACGCAGTATTTT.

The CDR3 region has the DNA TGTGCCATCAGTGGGGACAGAGCAAACTACGAGCAGTACTTC. Translation: CAISGDRANYEQYF. The chain joins TRBV10-3 to TRBJ2-7; 7 bases are shared with TRBD1. V lost 4 bases to trimming and J lost 3 bases; unmatched junction nucleotides: 6. Germline V gene sequence: CDR1 ENHRY, CDR2 SYGVKD. The CDR3 has 14 residues.

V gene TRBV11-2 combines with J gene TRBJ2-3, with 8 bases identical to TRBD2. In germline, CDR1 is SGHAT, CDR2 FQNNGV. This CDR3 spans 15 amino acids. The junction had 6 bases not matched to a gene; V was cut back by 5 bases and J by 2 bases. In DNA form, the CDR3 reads TGTGCCAGCAGCCCGAGAGCGGGAGACACAGATACGCAGTATTTT. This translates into CASSPRAGDTDTQYF.

CDR3 sequence (DNA): TGTGCCAGCAGTCGGACTGGCGAGCAGTACTTC. As protein: CASSRTGEQYF. The rearrangement links TRBV28 to TRBJ2-7; the D gene is possibly TRBD2 (5 bases). The CDR3 is 11 residues long. Germline V gene sequence: CDR1 MDHEN, CDR2 SYDVKM. V lost 5 bases, J lost 6 bases, and 8 bases lay in between.

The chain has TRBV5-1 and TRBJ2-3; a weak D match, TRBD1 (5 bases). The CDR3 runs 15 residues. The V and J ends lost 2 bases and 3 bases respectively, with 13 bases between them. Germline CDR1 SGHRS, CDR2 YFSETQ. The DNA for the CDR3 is TGCGCCAGCAGCTTCGACAGCTCCTTTACAGATACGCAGTATTTT. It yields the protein CASSFDSSFTDTQYF.

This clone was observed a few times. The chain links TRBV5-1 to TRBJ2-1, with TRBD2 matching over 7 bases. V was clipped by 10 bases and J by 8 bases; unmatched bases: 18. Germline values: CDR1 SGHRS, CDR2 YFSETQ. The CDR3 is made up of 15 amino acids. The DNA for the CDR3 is TGCGCCGGTAGCTCGGGAGGCGGACCTGAGGATGAGCAGTTCTTC. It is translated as CAGSSGGGPEDEQFF.

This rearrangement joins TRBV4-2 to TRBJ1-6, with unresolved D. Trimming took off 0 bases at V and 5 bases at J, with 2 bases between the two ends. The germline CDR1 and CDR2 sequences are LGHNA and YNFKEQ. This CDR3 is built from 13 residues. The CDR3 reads CASSQEDNSPLHF. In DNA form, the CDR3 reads TGTGCCAGCAGCCAAGAAGATAATTCACCCCTCCACTTT.

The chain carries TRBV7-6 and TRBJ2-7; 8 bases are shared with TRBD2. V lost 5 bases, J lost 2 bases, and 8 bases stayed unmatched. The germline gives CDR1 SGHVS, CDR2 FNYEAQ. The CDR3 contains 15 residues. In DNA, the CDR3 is TGTGCCAGCAGCATAAGCGGGGGTCGTACCTACGAGCAGTACTTC. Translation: CASSISGGRTYEQYF.

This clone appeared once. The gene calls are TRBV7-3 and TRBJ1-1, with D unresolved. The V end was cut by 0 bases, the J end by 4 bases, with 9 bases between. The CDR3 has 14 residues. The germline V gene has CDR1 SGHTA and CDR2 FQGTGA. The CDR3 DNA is TGTGCCAGCAGCTTAACAGGTGGGGTCACTGAAGCTTTCTTT. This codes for CASSLTGGVTEAFF.

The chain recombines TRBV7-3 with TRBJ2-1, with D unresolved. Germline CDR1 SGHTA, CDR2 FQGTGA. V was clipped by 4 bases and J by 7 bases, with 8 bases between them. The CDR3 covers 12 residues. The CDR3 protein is CASSYDRNEQFF. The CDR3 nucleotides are TGTGCCAGCAGCTACGACCGAAATGAGCAGTTCTTC.